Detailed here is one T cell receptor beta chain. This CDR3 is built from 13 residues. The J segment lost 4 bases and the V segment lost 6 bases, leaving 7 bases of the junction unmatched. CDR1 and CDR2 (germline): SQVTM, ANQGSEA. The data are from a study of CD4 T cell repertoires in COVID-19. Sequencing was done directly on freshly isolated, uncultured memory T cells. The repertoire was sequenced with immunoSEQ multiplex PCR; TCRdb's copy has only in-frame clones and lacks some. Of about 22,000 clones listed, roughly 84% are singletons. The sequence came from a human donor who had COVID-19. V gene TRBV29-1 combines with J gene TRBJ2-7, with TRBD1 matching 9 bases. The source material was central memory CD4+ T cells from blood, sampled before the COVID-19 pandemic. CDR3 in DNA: TGCAGCGTATCAGGACAGGGGCTTTACGAGCAGTACTTC. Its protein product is CSVSGQGLYEQYF.